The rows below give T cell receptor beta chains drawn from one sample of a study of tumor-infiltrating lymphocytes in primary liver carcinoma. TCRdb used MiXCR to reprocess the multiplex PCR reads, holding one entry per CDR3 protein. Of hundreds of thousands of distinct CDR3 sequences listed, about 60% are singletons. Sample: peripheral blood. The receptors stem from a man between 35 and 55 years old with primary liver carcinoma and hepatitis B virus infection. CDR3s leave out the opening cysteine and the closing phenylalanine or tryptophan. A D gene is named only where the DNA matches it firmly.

CDR3 protein: ASSLDNQPQH
D gene: NA
V gene: TRBV12-3/TRBV12-4
J gene: TRBJ1-5

CDR3 protein: ASTSGTGMLPSTDTQY
D gene: TRBD1
V gene: TRBV5-1
J gene: TRBJ2-3

CDR3 protein: ASSEGVGWEQY
D gene: NA
V gene: TRBV25-1
J gene: TRBJ2-7

CDR3 protein: ASSFPDRGGTEAF
D gene: TRBD1
V gene: TRBV5-4
J gene: TRBJ1-1

CDR3 protein: ASSYQQLERLF
D gene: NA
V gene: TRBV6-2/TRBV6-3
J gene: TRBJ1-4

CDR3 protein: ASSFSGSGNTIY
D gene: NA
V gene: TRBV12-3/TRBV12-4
J gene: TRBJ1-3

CDR3 protein: ASSQVRGETNEKLF
D gene: NA
V gene: TRBV4-2
J gene: TRBJ1-4

CDR3 protein: TSSLAGAYEQC
D gene: TRBD2
V gene: TRBV7-8
J gene: TRBJ2-7

CDR3 protein: ASSALKGTDTQY
D gene: NA
V gene: TRBV2
J gene: TRBJ2-3

CDR3 protein: ASSPSGLSYNEQF
D gene: TRBD2
V gene: TRBV28
J gene: TRBJ2-1

CDR3 protein: AISTLAGGSNEQF
D gene: TRBD2
V gene: TRBV11-2
J gene: TRBJ2-1

CDR3 protein: AWSSRAGEGTQY
D gene: TRBD2
V gene: TRBV30
J gene: TRBJ2-5

CDR3 protein: ASSVRPNRIETQY
D gene: NA
V gene: TRBV6-2/TRBV6-3
J gene: TRBJ2-5

CDR3 protein: ASGEGRNNQSQH
D gene: NA
V gene: TRBV6-2/TRBV6-3
J gene: TRBJ1-5

CDR3 protein: SVGSGEDHPQH
D gene: NA
V gene: TRBV29-1
J gene: TRBJ1-5

CDR3 protein: ANSPAGHYEQY
D gene: NA
V gene: TRBV5-1
J gene: TRBJ2-7

CDR3 protein: ASSPTANYGAKGSYNEQF
D gene: NA
V gene: TRBV7-8
J gene: TRBJ2-1

CDR3 protein: ASSPQGTNQPQH
D gene: NA
V gene: TRBV12-3/TRBV12-4
J gene: TRBJ1-5

CDR3 protein: ASSYSGTGPAETQH
D gene: TRBD1
V gene: TRBV6-6
J gene: TRBJ2-5

CDR3 protein: ASSFLDLGGSGYT
D gene: NA
V gene: TRBV7-9
J gene: TRBJ1-2